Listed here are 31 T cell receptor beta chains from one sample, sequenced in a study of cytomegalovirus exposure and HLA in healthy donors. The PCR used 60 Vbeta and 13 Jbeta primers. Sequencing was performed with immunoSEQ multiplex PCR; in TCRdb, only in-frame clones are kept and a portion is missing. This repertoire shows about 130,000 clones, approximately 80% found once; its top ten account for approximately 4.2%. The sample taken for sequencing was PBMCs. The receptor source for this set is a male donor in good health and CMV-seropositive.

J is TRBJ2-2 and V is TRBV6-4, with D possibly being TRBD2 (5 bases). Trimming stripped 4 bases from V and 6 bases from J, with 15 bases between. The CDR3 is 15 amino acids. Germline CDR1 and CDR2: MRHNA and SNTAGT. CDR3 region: CASSVGGGSSGELFF. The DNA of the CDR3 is TGTGCCAGCAGTGTAGGTGGAGGATCATCCGGGGAGCTGTTTTTT.

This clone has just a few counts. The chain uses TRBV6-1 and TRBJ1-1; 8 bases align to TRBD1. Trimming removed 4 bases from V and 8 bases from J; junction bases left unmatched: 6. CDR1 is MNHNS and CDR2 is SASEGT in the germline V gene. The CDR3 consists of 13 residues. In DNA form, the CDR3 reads TGTGCCAGCAGTGCCCGGCGGGACAGGGAAGCTTTCTTT. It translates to CASSARRDREAFF.

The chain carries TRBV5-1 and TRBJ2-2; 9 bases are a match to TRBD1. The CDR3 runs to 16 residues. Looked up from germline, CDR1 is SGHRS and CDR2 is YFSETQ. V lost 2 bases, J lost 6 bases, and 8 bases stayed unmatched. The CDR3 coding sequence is TGCGCCAGCAGCTTTATGTGGACAGGGGTAGCCGGGGAGCTGTTTTTT. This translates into CASSFMWTGVAGELFF.

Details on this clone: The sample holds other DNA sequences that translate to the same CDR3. CDR3 sequence: CASSPTTGTNYGYTF. The CDR3 region has the DNA TGCGCCAGCAGCCCGACGACAGGGACTAACTATGGCTACACCTTC. V and J are TRBV5-1 and TRBJ1-2, with TRBD1 matching over 7 bases. CDR1 is SGHRS and CDR2 is YFSETQ in the germline V gene. Unmatched junction bases numbered 6, after V lost 4 bases and J lost 0 bases. The CDR3 runs 15 residues.

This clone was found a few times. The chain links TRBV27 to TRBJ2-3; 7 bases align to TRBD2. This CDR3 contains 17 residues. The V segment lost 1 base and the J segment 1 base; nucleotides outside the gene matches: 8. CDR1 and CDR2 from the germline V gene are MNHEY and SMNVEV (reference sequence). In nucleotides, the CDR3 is TGTGCCAGCAGTTTATTTCCGGCGGGAGTCGGCACAGATACGCAGTATTTT. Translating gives CASSLFPAGVGTDTQYF.

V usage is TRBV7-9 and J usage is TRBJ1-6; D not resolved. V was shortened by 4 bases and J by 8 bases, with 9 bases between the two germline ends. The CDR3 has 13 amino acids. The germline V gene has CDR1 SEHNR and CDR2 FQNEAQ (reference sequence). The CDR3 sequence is CASSYGGDSPLHF. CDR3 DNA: TGTGCCAGCAGCTATGGCGGTGATTCACCCCTCCACTTT.

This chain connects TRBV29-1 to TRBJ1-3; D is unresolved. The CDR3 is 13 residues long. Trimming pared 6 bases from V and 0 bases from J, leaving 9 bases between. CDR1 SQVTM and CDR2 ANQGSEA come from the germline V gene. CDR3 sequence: CSVHSYSGNTIYF. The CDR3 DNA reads TGCAGCGTCCACAGCTACTCTGGAAACACCATATATTTT. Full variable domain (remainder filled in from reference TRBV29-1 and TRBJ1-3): SAVISQKPSRDICQRGTSLTIQCQVDSQVTMMFWYRQQPGQSLTLIATANQGSEATYESGFVIDKFPISRPNLTFSTLTVSNMSPEDSSIYLCSVHSYSGNTIYFGEGSWLTVV.

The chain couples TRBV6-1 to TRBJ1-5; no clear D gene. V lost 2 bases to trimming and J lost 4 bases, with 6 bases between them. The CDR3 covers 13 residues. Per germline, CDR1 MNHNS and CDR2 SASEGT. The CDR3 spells CASSETGNQPQHF. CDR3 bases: TGTGCCAGCAGTGAAACGGGGAATCAGCCCCAGCATTTT.

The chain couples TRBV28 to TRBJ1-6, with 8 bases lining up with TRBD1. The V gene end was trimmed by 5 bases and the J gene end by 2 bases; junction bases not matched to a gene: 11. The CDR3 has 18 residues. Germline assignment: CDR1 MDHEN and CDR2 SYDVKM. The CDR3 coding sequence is TGTGCCAGCAGTCAATTCAGGACAGGGCGCACCTATAATTCACCCCTCCACTTT. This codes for CASSQFRTGRTYNSPLHF. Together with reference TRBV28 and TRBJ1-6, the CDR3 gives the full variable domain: DVKVTQSSRYLVKRTGEKVFLECVQDMDHENMFWYRQDPGLGLRLIYFSYDVKMKEKGDIPEGYSVSREKKERFSLILESASTNQTSMYLCASSQFRTGRTYNSPLHFGNGTRLTVT.

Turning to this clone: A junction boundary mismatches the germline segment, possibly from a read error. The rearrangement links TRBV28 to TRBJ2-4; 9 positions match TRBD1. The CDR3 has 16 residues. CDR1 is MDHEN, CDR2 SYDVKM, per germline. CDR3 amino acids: CASSPPGQGTKNSQYF. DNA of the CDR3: TGTGCCAGCAGTCCCCCGGGACAGGGAACCAAAAACAGTCAGTACTTC. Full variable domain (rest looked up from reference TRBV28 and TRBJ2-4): DVKVTQSSRYLVKRTGEKVFLECVQDMDHENMFWYRQDPGLGLRLIYFSYDVKMKEKGDIPEGYSVSREKKERFSLILESASTNQTSMYLCASSPPGQGTKNSQYFGAGTRLSVL.

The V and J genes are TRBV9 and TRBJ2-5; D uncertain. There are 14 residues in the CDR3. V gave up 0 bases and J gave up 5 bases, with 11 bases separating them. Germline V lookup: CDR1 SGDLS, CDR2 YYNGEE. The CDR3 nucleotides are TGTGCCAGCAGCGTAGGTGCTGCGGAGGAGACCCAGTACTTC. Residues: CASSVGAAEETQYF. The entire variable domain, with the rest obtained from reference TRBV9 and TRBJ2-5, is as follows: DSGVTQTPKHLITATGQRVTLRCSPRSGDLSVYWYQQSLDQGLQFLIQYYNGEERAKGNILERFSAQQFPDLHSELNLSSLELGDSALYFCASSVGAAEETQYFGPGTRLLVL.

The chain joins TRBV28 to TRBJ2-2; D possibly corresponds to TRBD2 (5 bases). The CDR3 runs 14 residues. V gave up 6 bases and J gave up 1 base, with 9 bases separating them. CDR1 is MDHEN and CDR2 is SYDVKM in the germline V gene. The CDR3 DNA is TGTGCCAGCAGCCTTGGAGGGAACACCGGGGAGCTGTTTTTT. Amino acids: CASSLGGNTGELFF. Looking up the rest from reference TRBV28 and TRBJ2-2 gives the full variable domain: DVKVTQSSRYLVKRTGEKVFLECVQDMDHENMFWYRQDPGLGLRLIYFSYDVKMKEKGDIPEGYSVSREKKERFSLILESASTNQTSMYLCASSLGGNTGELFFGEGSRLTVL.

The CDR3 DNA reads TGTGCCAGCAGTTTGTGGGGACAGGCCTATGGCTACACCTTC. Encoded protein: CASSLWGQAYGYTF. The chain carries TRBV28 and TRBJ1-2, with 8 bases aligning to TRBD1. The CDR3 is made up of 14 amino acids. CDR1 MDHEN and CDR2 SYDVKM come from the germline V gene. The V gene end was trimmed by 3 bases and the J gene end by 4 bases; junction bases not matched to a gene: 4.

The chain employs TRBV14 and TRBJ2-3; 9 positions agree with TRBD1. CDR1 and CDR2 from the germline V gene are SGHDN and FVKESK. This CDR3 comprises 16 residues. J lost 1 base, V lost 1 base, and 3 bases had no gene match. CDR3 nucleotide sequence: TGTGCCAGCAGCCAAGGAACAGGGGGCGGCACAGATACGCAGTATTTT. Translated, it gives CASSQGTGGGTDTQYF.

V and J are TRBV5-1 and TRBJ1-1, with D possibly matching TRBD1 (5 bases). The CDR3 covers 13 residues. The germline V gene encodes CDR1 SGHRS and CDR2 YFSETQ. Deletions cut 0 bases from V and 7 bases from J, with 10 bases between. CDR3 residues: CASSLEGWDEAFF. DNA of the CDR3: TGCGCCAGCAGCTTGGAGGGGTGGGATGAAGCTTTCTTT. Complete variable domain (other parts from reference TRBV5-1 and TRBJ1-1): KAGVTQTPRYLIKTRGQQVTLSCSPISGHRSVSWYQQTPGQGLQFLFEYFSETQRNKGNFPGRFSGRQFSNSRSEMNVSTLELGDSALYLCASSLEGWDEAFFGQGTRLTVV.

The CDR3 loop is CASATFGDEQFF. DNA of the CDR3: TGTGCCAGCGCAACCTTCGGGGATGAGCAGTTCTTC. The chain links TRBV7-9 to TRBJ2-1; D is perhaps TRBD2 (5 bases). CDR1 and CDR2 (germline): SEHNR, FQNEAQ (reference sequence). The CDR3 sequence is 12 residues long. The V end was cut by 8 bases, the J end by 8 bases, with 13 bases between.

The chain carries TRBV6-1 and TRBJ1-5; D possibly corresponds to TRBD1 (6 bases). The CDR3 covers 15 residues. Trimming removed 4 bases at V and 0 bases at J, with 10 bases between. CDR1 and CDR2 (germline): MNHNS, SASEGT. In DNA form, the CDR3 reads TGTGCCAGCAGTGTGACAGGAAATAGCAATCAGCCCCAGCATTTT. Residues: CASSVTGNSNQPQHF.

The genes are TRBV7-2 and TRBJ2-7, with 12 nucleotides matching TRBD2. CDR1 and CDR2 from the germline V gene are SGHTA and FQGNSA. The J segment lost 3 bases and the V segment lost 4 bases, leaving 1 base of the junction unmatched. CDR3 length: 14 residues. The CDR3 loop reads CASSSTSGSYEQYF. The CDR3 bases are TGTGCCAGCAGCTCGACTAGCGGGAGCTACGAGCAGTACTTC.

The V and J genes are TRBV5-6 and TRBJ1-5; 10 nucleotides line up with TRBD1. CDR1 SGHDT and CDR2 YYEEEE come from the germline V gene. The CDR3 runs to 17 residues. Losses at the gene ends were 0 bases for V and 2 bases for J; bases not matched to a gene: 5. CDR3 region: CASSLGQGARGNQPQHF. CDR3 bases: TGTGCCAGCAGCTTGGGACAGGGGGCGCGAGGCAATCAGCCCCAGCATTTT.

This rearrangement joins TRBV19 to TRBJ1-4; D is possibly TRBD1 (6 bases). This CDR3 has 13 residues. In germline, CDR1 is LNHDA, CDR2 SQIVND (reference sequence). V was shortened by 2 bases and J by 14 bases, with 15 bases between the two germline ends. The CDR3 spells CASSIFGGAELFF. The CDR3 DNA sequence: TGTGCCAGTAGTATATTTGGGGGCGCAGAGCTGTTTTTT.

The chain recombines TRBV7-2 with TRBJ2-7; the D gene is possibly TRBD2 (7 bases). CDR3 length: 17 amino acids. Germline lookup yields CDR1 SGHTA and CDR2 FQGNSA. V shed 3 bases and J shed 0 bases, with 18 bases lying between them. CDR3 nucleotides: TGTGCCAGCAGCTTCGGACGGGGGGCCGGTAACTCCTACGAGCAGTACTTC. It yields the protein CASSFGRGAGNSYEQYF.

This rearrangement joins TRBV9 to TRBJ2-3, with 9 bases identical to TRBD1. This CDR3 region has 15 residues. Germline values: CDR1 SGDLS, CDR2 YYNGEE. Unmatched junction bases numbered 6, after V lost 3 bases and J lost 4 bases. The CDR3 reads CASSARDREADTQYF. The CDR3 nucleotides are TGTGCCAGCAGCGCGAGGGACAGGGAGGCAGATACGCAGTATTTT.

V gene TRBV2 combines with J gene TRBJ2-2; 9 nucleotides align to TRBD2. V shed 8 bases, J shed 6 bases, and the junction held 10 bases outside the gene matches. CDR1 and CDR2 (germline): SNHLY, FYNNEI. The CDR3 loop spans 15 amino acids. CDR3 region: CASAGGAGGAGELFF. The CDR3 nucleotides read TGTGCCAGCGCGGGGGGGGCAGGGGGTGCCGGGGAGCTGTTTTTT. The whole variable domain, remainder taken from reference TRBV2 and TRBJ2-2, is EPEVTQTPSHQVTQMGQEVILRCVPISNHLYFYWYRQILGQKVEFLVSFYNNEISEKSEIFDDQFSVERPDGSNFTLKIRSTKLEDSAMYFCASAGGAGGAGELFFGEGSRLTVL.

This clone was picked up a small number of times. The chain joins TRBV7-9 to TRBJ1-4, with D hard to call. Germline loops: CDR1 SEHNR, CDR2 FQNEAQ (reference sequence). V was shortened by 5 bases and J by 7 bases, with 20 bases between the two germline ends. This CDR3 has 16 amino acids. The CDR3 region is CASSPPPGAEGEKLFF. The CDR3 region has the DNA TGTGCCAGCAGCCCTCCCCCCGGCGCGGAGGGTGAAAAACTGTTTTTT.

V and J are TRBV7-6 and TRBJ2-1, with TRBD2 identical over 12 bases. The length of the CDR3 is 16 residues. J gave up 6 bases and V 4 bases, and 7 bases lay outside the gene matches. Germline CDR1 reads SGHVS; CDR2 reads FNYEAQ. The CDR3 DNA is TGTGCCAGCAGCTCCTCACTAGCGGGGGGAACCAATGAGCAGTTCTTC. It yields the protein CASSSSLAGGTNEQFF. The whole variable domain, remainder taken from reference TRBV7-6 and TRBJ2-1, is GAGVSQSPRYKVTKRGQDVALRCDPISGHVSLYWYRQALGQGPEFLTYFNYEAQQDKSGLPNDRFSAERPEGSISTLTIQRTEQRDSAMYRCASSSSLAGGTNEQFFGPGTRLTVL.

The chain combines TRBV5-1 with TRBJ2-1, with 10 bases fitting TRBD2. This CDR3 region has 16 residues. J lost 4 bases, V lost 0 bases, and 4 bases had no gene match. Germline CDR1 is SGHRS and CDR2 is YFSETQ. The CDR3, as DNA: TGCGCCAGCAGCTTGGGCGGGACTAGCGCTTACAATGAGCAGTTCTTC. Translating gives CASSLGGTSAYNEQFF.

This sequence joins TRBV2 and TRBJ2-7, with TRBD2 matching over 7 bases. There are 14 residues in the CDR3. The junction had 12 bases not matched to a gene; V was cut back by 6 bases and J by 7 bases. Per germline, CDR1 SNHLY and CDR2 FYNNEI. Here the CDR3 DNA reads TGTGCCAGCAGAATGGGGAGGGGTTTGGGTGAGCAGTACTTC. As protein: CASRMGRGLGEQYF.

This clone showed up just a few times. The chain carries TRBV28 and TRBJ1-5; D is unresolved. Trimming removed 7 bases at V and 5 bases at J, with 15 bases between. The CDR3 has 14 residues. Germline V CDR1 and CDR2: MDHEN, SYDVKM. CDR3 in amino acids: CASTWGGRHQPQHF. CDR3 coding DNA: TGTGCCAGCACATGGGGAGGACGGCATCAGCCCCAGCATTTT. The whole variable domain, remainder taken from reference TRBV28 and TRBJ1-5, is DVKVTQSSRYLVKRTGEKVFLECVQDMDHENMFWYRQDPGLGLRLIYFSYDVKMKEKGDIPEGYSVSREKKERFSLILESASTNQTSMYLCASTWGGRHQPQHFGDGTRLSIL.

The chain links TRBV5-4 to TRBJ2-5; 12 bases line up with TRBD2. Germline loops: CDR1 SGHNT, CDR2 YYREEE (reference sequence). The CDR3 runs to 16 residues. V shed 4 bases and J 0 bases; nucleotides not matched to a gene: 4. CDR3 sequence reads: CASSPGLAGYQETQYF. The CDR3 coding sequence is TGTGCCAGCAGCCCGGGACTAGCGGGTTACCAAGAGACCCAGTACTTC.

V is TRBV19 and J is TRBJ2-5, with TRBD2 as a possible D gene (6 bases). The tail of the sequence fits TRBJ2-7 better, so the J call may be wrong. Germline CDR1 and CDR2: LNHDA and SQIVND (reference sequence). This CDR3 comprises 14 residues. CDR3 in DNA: TGTGCCAGTGCACCCACGCGGGACTTTCACGAGCAGTACTTC. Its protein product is CASAPTRDFHEQYF.

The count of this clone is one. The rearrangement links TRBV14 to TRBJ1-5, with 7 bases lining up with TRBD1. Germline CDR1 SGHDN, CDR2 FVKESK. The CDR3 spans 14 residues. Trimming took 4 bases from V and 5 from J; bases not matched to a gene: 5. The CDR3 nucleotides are TGTGCCAGCAGCCCTAGACAGGGTTATCAGCCCCAGCATTTT. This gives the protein CASSPRQGYQPQHF.